This T cell receptor (beta chain) was captured by sequencing in a study of blood T cell repertoires in COVID-19. Study summary: In each case, the material was cDNA or gDNA derived from T cells, B-cell-depleted T cells, or PBMCs.

The germline V gene has CDR1 GTSNPN and CDR2 SVGIG (reference sequence). The CDR3 extends over 14 amino acids. With V trimmed by 4 bases and J by 8 bases, 12 bases remained unmatched. The assay was immunoSEQ multiplex PCR, and TCRdb's table has in-frame clones only and misses some. Among about 320,000 clones listed, 70% to 90% were seen once. The sequence derives from a young woman with COVID-19, enrolled during active disease. Sequencing input: peripheral blood. The chain has TRBV30 and TRBJ1-2; 8 bases are a match to TRBD1. The CDR3 DNA reads TGTGCCTGGACGCGACAGGGGCTAATCCGGGGCTACACCTTC. Translated: CAWTRQGLIRGYTF. Drawing the rest from reference TRBV30 and TRBJ1-2, the complete variable domain is SQTIHQWPATLVQPVGSPLSLECTVEGTSNPNLYWYRQAAGRGLQLLFYSVGIGQISSEVPQNLSASRPQDRQFILSSKKLLLSDSGFYLCAWTRQGLIRGYTFGSGTRLTVV.